The rows below give T cell receptor beta chains drawn from one sample of a study of cytomegalovirus exposure and HLA in healthy donors. Assay: immunoSEQ multiplex PCR; the TCRdb copy retains only in-frame clones and omits some. The repertoire has more than 95,000 clones, over 75% of them found once; the top ten carry approximately 7.2%. Source material: PBMCs. The origin of the receptors is a man aged 30 to 39 in good health and CMV-seropositive. The CDR3 runs from the conserved cysteine through the conserved F or W. The D gene is left open where the match is weak. Size tells how often a clone was seen (once, few, many) or the class of an expanded clone, and some rows leave it out.

cdr3_nt	cdr3_aa	d_call	v_call	j_call	clone_size
TGTGCCAGCAGTGGAGGGACAGGGAATTACGAGCAGTACTTC	CASSGGTGNYEQYF	TRBD1	TRBV2	TRBJ2-7	-
TGTGCCAGCAGCTTAGGGGCGGGCTACACCTTC	CASSLGAGYTF	-	TRBV7-8	TRBJ1-2	-
TGTGCCATCCGTTTACTAGCGGGTAACACAGATACGCAGTATTTT	CAIRLLAGNTDTQYF	TRBD2	TRBV10-3	TRBJ2-3	-
TGTGCCAGCAGTGACAGGTCAGGGGTCATAATGAATGAGCAGTTCTTC	CASSDRSGVIMNEQFF	-	TRBV2	TRBJ2-1	-
TGTGCCAGCAGCTGGGGGGGGAACACTGAAGCTTTCTTT	CASSWGGNTEAFF	-	TRBV7-9	TRBJ1-1	once
TGTGCCAGTAGTAGACTAGCGGGGGGGAATGAGCAGTTCTTC	CASSRLAGGNEQFF	TRBD2	TRBV19	TRBJ2-1	-
TGCGCCAGCAGCCAAGATCCGGACAGGGGGAGATATAATTCACCCCTCCACTTT	CASSQDPDRGRYNSPLHF	TRBD1	TRBV4-3	TRBJ1-6	-
TGTGCCAGCATAGCGTCAGTGGGAACAGATACGCAGTATTTT	CASIASVGTDTQYF	-	TRBV2	TRBJ2-3	-
TGTGCCAGCAGTTTGGAGGGTCAGCCCCAGCATTTT	CASSLEGQPQHF	-	TRBV28	TRBJ1-5	-
TGCGCCAGCAGCTTGGCACAGGGGGCGACCGTCAACTATGGCTACACCTTC	CASSLAQGATVNYGYTF	TRBD1	TRBV5-1	TRBJ1-2	-